This TCR beta chain was observed in a study of blood T cell repertoires in COVID-19. Study at large: Whether acute or convalescent, the COVID-19 samples came from the United States, Italy and Spain. T cells, B-cell-depleted T cells, or PBMCs provided the cDNA or gDNA that served as material.

The germline CDR1 and CDR2 sequences are SGHTA and FQGTGA. Between the trimmed V and J ends, which lost 5 bases and 7 bases, there was a span of 18 bases. CDR3 length: 15 amino acids. How the authors handled the data: Researchers report that nucleated cell counts were estimated from reference gene primer amplification. Some clones are missing from TCRdb's copy, which holds only in-frame ones; the method was immunoSEQ multiplex PCR. The V and J calls and clone size are taken from that table; D and trimming were inferred from the DNA. The data hold 75,000 to 90,000 clones, with 85% to 90% observed a single time.

V is TRBV7-3 and J is TRBJ2-1; weak D call: TRBD2 (7 bases). The TCR was taken from an elderly man with active or convalescent COVID-19. Source material: peripheral blood. Here the CDR3 DNA reads TGTGCCAGCAGCACCACCCGGGGGGCGGAGAATGAGCAGTTCTTC. It codes for CASSTTRGAENEQFF.